Listed below are T cell receptor beta chains from one sample, sequenced in a study of cytomegalovirus exposure and HLA in healthy donors. Libraries were prepared by immunoSEQ multiplex PCR; TCRdb keeps only in-frame clonotypes and omits some of them. The data hold about 150,000 clones, with roughly 68% observed a single time. Source material: PBMCs. The receptor set was obtained from a young man in good health and CMV-seropositive. The CDR3 runs from the conserved cysteine through the conserved F or W. The D gene is left open where the match is weak. Clone size appears in some rows only: once, few, many, or a class for an expanded clone.

CASSLSERAYYGYTF TGTGCCAGCAGCTTATCCGAACGCGCGTACTATGGCTACACCTTC TRBV5-4 - - TRBJ1-2
CASLGGLRTEAFF TGTGCATCGCTGGGGGGGCTGAGGACTGAAGCTTTCTTT TRBV7-9 - once TRBJ1-1
CASNQPSTDNEQFF TGTGCCAGCAATCAACCCAGTACCGACAATGAGCAGTTCTTC TRBV6-1 - - TRBJ2-1
CASSLLLAGANYIQYF TGTGCCAGCAGCTTACTCCTAGCGGGAGCGAACTACATTCAGTACTTC TRBV7-9 TRBD2 - TRBJ2-4
CSVVGRMRRTQYF TGCAGCGTTGTTGGGAGAATGAGACGGACCCAGTACTTC TRBV29-1 - few TRBJ2-5
CASTTPGSGYTF TGTGCCAGCACGACTCCAGGGTCTGGCTACACCTTC TRBV6-5 - - TRBJ1-2
CASSSGHSSGANVLTF TGTGCCAGCAGTTCGGGACATAGCTCTGGGGCCAACGTCCTGACTTTC TRBV6-5 - few TRBJ2-6
CASSLSSRGEAFF TGTGCCAGCAGTTTATCGTCACGGGGTGAAGCTTTCTTT TRBV27 - - TRBJ1-1
CASSLTSGHWEAKNIQYF TGCGCCAGCAGCTTGACTAGCGGGCACTGGGAGGCCAAAAACATTCAGTACTTC TRBV5-1 TRBD2 - TRBJ2-4
CAWQTGAANTEAFF TGTGCCTGGCAAACAGGGGCAGCGAACACTGAAGCTTTCTTT TRBV30 TRBD1 few TRBJ1-1
CASSPTSGNEQFF TGTGCCAGCAGCCCAACATCAGGGAATGAGCAGTTCTTC TRBV7-9 - few TRBJ2-1
CASSRAGTGRTDTQYF TGTGCCAGTAGTAGAGCAGGGACAGGGAGGACAGATACGCAGTATTTT TRBV19 TRBD1 - TRBJ2-3
CASSLANPGQGAYEQYF TGTGCCAGCAGCTTAGCCAATCCGGGACAGGGGGCCTACGAGCAGTACTTC TRBV7-9 TRBD1 - TRBJ2-7
CASSSGQGAVGEKLFF TGTGCCAGCAGCTCCGGACAGGGGGCGGTGGGTGAAAAACTGTTTTTT TRBV11-3 TRBD1 - TRBJ1-4
CASRSAGTGTDTQYF TGTGCCAGCAGATCTGCCGGGACAGGGACAGATACGCAGTATTTT TRBV28 TRBD1 - TRBJ2-3
CASIAGLAKNIQYF TGTGCCAGCATCGCGGGGTTAGCCAAAAACATTCAGTACTTC TRBV2 - few TRBJ2-4
CASSMSVGGGGALYGYTF TGTGCCAGTAGTATGAGCGTTGGAGGAGGGGGCGCCCTCTACGGCTACACCTTC TRBV19 TRBD1 - TRBJ1-2
CASSEAGAGNTEAFF TGTGCCAGCAGTGAAGCTGGGGCTGGGAACACTGAAGCTTTCTTT TRBV2 - few TRBJ1-1
CASSSFGETVGDGYTF TGTGCCAGCAGCTCTTTTGGGGAGACCGTCGGAGATGGCTACACCTTC TRBV7-8 - - TRBJ1-2
CASSSRVRREGQETQYF TGTGCCAGCAGTTCGAGGGTGCGGCGGGAAGGCCAAGAGACCCAGTACTTC TRBV28 - - TRBJ2-5
CASSPRVAVDLTGELFF TGTGCCAGCAGCCCCCGGGTAGCGGTAGACCTCACCGGGGAGCTGTTTTTT TRBV7-3 - - TRBJ2-2
CASSPEGSQETQYF TGTGCCAGCAGTCCCGAGGGCAGCCAAGAGACCCAGTACTTC TRBV6-5 - few TRBJ2-5
CASSLMLAGGLTGELFF TGCGCCAGCAGCTTGATGCTAGCGGGAGGCTTAACCGGGGAGCTGTTTTTT TRBV5-1 TRBD2 - TRBJ2-2
CASSEWSSKDGETQYF TGTGCCAGCAGTGAATGGTCTAGTAAAGATGGAGAGACCCAGTACTTC TRBV6-1 - once TRBJ2-5
CASSLLGTEAFF TGCGCCAGCAGCTTGCTCGGGACTGAAGCTTTCTTT TRBV5-1 - - TRBJ1-1
CASTLLGLAGGPADTQYF TGTGCCAGCACCCTACTGGGGCTAGCGGGAGGGCCGGCAGATACGCAGTATTTT TRBV28 TRBD2 - TRBJ2-3
CASSALGTGSYNEQFF TGTGCCAGCAGTGCTCTAGGGACAGGCTCCTACAATGAGCAGTTCTTC TRBV6-1 TRBD1 few TRBJ2-1
CASSQGLAGGTFSYNEQFF TGTGCCAGCAGTCAAGGACTAGCGGGAGGGACTTTCTCCTACAATGAGCAGTTCTTC TRBV6-1 TRBD2 - TRBJ2-1
CASSSKTGSNTEAFF TGCGCCAGCAGCTCGAAAACAGGGTCGAACACTGAAGCTTTCTTT TRBV5-1 - once TRBJ1-1
CASSAGTGTYEQYF TGTGCCAGCAGCGCCGGGACAGGGACCTACGAGCAGTACTTC TRBV5-4 TRBD1 - TRBJ2-7
CATSRTSGRAGEQFF TGTGCCACCAGCAGGACTAGCGGGAGGGCTGGTGAGCAGTTCTTC TRBV15 TRBD2 - TRBJ2-1
CASSQLAGSPYEQYF TGTGCCAGCAGCCAGCTAGCGGGTTCGCCCTACGAGCAGTACTTC TRBV4-2 TRBD2 - TRBJ2-7
CASRPNRERNTEAFF TGTGCCAGCAGACCAAACAGGGAGAGGAACACTGAAGCTTTCTTT TRBV27 - - TRBJ1-1
CASSPGSGTGELFF TGTGCCAGCAGCCCAGGCTCAGGGACCGGGGAGCTGTTTTTT TRBV6-5 - - TRBJ2-2
CAIIKERGLNTEAFF TGTGCCATCATTAAGGAGAGGGGGTTGAACACTGAAGCTTTCTTT TRBV10-3 - once TRBJ1-1